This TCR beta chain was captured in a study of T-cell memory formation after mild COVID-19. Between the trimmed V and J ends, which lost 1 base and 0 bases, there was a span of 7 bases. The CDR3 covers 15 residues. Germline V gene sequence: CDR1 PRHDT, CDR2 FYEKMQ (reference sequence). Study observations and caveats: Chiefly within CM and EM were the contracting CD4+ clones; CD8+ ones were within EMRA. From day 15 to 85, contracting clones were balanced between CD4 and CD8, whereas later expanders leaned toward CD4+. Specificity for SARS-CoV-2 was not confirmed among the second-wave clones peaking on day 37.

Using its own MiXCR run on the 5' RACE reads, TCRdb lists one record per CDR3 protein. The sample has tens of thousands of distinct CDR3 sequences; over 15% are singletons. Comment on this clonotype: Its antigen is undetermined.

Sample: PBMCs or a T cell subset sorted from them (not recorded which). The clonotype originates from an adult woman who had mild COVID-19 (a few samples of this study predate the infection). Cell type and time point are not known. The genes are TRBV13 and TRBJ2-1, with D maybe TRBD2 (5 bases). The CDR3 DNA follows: TGTGCCAGCAGCTTAGTGGGGAGCTCCTACAATGAGCAGTTCTTC. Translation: CASSLVGSSYNEQFF.